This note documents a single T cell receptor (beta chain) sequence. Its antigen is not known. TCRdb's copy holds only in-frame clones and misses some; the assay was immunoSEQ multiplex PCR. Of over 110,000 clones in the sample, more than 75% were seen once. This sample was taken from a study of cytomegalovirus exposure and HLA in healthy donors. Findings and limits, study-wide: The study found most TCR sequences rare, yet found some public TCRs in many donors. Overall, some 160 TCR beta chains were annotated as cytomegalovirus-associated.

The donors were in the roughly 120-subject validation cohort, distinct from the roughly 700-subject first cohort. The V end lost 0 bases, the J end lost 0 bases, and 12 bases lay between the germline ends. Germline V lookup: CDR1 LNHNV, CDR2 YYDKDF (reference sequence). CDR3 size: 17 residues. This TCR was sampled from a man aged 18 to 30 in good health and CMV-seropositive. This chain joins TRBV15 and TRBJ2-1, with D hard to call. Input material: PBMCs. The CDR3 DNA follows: TGTGCCACCAGCAGAGATCCTCAAGCGCTCTCCTACAATGAGCAGTTCTTC. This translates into CATSRDPQALSYNEQFF.